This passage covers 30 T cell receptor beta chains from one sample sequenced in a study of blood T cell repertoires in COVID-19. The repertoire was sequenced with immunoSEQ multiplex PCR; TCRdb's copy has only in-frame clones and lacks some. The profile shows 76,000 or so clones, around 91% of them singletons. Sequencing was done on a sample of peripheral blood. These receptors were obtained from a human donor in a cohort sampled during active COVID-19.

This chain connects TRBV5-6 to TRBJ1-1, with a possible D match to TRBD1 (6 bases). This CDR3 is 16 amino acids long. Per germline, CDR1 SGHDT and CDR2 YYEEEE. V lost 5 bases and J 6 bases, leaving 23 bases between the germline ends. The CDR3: CASRPKRGGLPAEAFF. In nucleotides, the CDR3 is TGTGCCAGCAGACCAAAAAGGGGGGGGCTTCCCGCTGAAGCTTTCTTT. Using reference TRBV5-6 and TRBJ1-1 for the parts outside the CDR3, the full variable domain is DAGVTQSPTHLIKTRGQQVTLRCSPKSGHDTVSWYQQALGQGPQFIFQYYEEEERQRGNFPDRFSGHQFPNYSSELNVNALLLGDSALYLCASRPKRGGLPAEAFFGQGTRLTVV.

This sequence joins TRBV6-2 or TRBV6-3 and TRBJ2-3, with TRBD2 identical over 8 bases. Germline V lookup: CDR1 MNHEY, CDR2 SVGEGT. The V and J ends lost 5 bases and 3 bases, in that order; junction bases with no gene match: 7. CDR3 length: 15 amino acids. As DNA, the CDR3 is TGTGCCAGCAGTCCCGGGGGGGCGGGTACAGATACGCAGTATTTT. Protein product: CASSPGGAGTDTQYF.

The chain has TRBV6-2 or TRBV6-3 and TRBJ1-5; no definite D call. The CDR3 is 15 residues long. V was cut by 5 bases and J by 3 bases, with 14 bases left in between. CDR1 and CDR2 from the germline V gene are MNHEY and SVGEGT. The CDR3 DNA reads TGTGCCAGCAGTGCCGGGATTTATTTCAATCAGCCCCAGCATTTT. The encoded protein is CASSAGIYFNQPQHF.

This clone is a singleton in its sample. In DNA form, the CDR3 reads TGTGCCAGCAGCCTACGACAGGGTAGCGAAAAACTGTTTTTT. Residues: CASSLRQGSEKLFF. The chain carries TRBV7-8 and TRBJ1-4; 7 bases match TRBD1. CDR1 is SGHVS and CDR2 is FQNEAQ in the germline V gene. The CDR3 length is 14 residues. The junction had 8 bases not matched to a gene; V was cut back by 5 bases and J by 8 bases.

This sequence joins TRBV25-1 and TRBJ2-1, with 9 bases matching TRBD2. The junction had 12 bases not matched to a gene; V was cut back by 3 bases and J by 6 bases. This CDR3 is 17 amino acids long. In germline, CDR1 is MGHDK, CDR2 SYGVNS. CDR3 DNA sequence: TGTGCCAGCAGTGATGTCGGCCGGACTAGCGCGGTCAATGAGCAGTTCTTC. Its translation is CASSDVGRTSAVNEQFF.

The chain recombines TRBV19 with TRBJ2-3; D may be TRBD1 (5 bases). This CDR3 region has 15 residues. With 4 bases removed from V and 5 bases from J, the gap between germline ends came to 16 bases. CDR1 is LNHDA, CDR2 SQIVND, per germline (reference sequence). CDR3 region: CASSKYRSDGDTQYF. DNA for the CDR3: TGTGCCAGTAGTAAATACAGGAGTGATGGAGATACGCAGTATTTT.

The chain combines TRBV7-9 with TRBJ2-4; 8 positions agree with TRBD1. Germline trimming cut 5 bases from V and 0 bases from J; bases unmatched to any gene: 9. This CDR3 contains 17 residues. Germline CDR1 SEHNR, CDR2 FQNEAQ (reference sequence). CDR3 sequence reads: CASSRTGPVSAKNIQYF. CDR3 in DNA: TGTGCCAGCAGCCGGACAGGGCCGGTATCAGCCAAAAACATTCAGTACTTC.

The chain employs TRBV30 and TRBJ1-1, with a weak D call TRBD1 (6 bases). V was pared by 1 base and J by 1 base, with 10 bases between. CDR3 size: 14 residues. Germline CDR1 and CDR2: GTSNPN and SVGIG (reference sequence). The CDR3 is CAWSEPTGNTEAFF. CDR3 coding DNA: TGTGCCTGGAGTGAACCGACAGGGAACACTGAAGCTTTCTTT.

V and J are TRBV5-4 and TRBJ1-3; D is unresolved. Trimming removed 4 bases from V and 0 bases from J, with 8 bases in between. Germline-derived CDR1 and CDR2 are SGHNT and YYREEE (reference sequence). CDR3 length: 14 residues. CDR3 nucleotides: TGTGCCAGCAGCGCACCTAACTCTGGAAACACCATATATTTT. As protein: CASSAPNSGNTIYF.

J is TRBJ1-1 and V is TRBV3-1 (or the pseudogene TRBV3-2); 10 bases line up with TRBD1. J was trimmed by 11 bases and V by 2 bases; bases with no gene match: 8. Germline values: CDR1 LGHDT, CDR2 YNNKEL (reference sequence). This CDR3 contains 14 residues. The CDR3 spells CASSQKGQGPRAFF. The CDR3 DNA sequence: TGTGCCAGCAGCCAAAAGGGACAGGGGCCGCGTGCTTTCTTT.

The DNA of the CDR3 is TGCGCCAGCAGCTTGGCCGACGGGGGGGCCAATGAGCAGTTCTTC. Amino acid sequence: CASSLADGGANEQFF. The chain recombines TRBV5-1 with TRBJ2-1, with TRBD2 matching 8 bases. This CDR3 comprises 15 residues. The V and J ends lost 0 bases and 6 bases, in that order; junction bases with no gene match: 5. The germline V gene has CDR1 SGHRS and CDR2 YFSETQ.

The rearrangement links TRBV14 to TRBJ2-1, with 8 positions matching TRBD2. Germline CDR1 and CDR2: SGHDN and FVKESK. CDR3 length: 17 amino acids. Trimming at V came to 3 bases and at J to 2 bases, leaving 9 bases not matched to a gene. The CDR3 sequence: CASSQDLLAAPYNEQFF. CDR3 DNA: TGTGCCAGCAGCCAGGATTTACTAGCGGCGCCCTACAATGAGCAGTTCTTC.

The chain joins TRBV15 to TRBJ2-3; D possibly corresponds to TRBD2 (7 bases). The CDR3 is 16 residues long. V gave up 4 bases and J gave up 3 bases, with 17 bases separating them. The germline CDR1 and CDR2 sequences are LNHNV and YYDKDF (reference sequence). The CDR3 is CATSILGGGPTDTQYF. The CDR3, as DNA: TGTGCCACCAGCATCTTGGGAGGGGGGCCGACAGATACGCAGTATTTT.

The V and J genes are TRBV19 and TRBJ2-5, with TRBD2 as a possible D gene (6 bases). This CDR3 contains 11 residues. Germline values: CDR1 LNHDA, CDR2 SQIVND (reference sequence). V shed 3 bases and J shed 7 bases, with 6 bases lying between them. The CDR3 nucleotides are TGTGCCAGTAGTATGGGGGGGACCCAGTACTTC. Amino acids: CASSMGGTQYF.

The chain's CDR3 is CSAPTGGGETQYF. CDR3 in DNA: TGCAGCGCCCCAACAGGGGGCGGTGAGACCCAGTACTTC. The rearrangement uses TRBV29-1 and TRBJ2-5; 9 bases line up with TRBD1. Trimming removed 7 bases from V and 5 bases from J; junction bases left unmatched: 8. CDR3 length: 13 amino acids. Looked up from germline, CDR1 is SQVTM and CDR2 is ANQGSEA. Drawing the rest from reference TRBV29-1 and TRBJ2-5, the complete variable domain is SAVISQKPSRDICQRGTSLTIQCQVDSQVTMMFWYRQQPGQSLTLIATANQGSEATYESGFVIDKFPISRPNLTFSTLTVSNMSPEDSSIYLCSAPTGGGETQYFGPGTRLLVL.

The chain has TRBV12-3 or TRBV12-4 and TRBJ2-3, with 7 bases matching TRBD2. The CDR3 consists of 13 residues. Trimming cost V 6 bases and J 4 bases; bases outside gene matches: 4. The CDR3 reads CASRRGWADTQYF. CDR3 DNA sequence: TGTGCCAGCAGGCGGGGGTGGGCAGATACGCAGTATTTT.

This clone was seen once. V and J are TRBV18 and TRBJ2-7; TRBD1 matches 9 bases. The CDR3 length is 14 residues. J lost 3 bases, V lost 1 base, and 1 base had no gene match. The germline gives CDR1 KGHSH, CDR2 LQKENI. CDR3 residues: CASSPRDRDYEQYF. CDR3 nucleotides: TGTGCCAGCTCACCACGGGACAGGGACTACGAGCAGTACTTC. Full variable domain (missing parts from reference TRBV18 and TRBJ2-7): NAGVMQNPRHLVRRRGQEARLRCSPMKGHSHVYWYRQLPEEGLKFMVYLQKENIIDESGMPKERFSAEFPKEGPSILRIQQVVRGDSAAYFCASSPRDRDYEQYFGPGTRLTVT.

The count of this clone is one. CDR3 bases: TGTGCCAGCACTTCAGGTGCAACTAATGAAAAACTGTTTTTT. Encoded protein: CASTSGATNEKLFF. V gene TRBV9 combines with J gene TRBJ1-4; D call uncertain. Trimming cost V 6 bases and J 0 bases, with 9 bases left between them. Germline V CDR1 and CDR2: SGDLS, YYNGEE. The CDR3 length is 14 residues.

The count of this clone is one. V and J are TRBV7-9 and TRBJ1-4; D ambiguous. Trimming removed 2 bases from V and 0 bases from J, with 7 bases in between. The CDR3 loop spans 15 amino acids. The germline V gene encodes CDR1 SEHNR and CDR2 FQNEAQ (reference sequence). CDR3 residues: CASSLLEATNEKLFF. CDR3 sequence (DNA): TGTGCCAGCAGCTTACTAGAAGCAACTAATGAAAAACTGTTTTTT.

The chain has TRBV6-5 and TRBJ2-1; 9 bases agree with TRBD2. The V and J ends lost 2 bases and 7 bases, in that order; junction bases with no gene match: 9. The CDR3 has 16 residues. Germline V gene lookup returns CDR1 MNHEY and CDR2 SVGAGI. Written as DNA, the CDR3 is TGTGCCAGCAGTTACGGAGGCGGGGGGGCTGGGAATGAGCAGTTCTTC. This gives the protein CASSYGGGGAGNEQFF.

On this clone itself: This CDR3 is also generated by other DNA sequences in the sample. The CDR3 DNA reads as TGTGCCAGCAGTAGGGACAGTAATCAGCCCCAGCATTTT. Residues: CASSRDSNQPQHF. V usage is TRBV6-5 and J usage is TRBJ1-5, with 7 nucleotides matching TRBD1. Germline CDR1 and CDR2: MNHEY and SVGAGI. The V and J ends lost 5 bases and 4 bases, in that order; junction bases with no gene match: 2. There are 13 residues in the CDR3.

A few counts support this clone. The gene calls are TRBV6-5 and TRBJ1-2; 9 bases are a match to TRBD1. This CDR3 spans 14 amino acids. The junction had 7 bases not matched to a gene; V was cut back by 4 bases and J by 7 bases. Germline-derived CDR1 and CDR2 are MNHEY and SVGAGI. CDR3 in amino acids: CASSSTGGLRGYTF. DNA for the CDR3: TGTGCCAGCAGTTCGACAGGGGGGCTGCGTGGCTACACCTTC.

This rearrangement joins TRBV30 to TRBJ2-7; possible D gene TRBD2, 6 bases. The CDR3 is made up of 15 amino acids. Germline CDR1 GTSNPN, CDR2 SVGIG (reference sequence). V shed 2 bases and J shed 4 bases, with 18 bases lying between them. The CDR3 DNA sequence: TGTGCCTGGAGTACCCCTTCACCGGGGACTTACGAGCAGTACTTC. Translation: CAWSTPSPGTYEQYF.

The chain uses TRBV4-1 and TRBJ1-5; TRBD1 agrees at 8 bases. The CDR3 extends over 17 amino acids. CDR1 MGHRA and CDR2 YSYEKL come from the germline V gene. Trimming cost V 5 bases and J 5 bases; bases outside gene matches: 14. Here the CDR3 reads CASSTDGTGGTHQPQHF. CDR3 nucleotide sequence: TGCGCCAGCAGCACGGACGGCACAGGGGGAACTCATCAGCCCCAGCATTTT.

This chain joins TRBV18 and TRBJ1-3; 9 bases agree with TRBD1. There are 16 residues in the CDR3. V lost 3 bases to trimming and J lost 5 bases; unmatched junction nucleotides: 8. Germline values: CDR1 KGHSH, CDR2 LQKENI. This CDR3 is CASSPGQGQGRNTIYF. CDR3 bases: TGTGCCAGCTCACCGGGACAGGGTCAAGGAAGAAACACCATATATTTT. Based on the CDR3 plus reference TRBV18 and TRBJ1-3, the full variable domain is NAGVMQNPRHLVRRRGQEARLRCSPMKGHSHVYWYRQLPEEGLKFMVYLQKENIIDESGMPKERFSAEFPKEGPSILRIQQVVRGDSAAYFCASSPGQGQGRNTIYFGEGSWLTVV.

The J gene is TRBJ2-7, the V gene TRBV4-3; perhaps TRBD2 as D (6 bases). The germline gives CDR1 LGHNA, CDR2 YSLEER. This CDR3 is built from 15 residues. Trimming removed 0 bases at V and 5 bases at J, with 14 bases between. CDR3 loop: CASSQDDLALDEQYF. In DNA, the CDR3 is TGCGCCAGCAGCCAAGATGACCTAGCGTTGGACGAGCAGTACTTC.

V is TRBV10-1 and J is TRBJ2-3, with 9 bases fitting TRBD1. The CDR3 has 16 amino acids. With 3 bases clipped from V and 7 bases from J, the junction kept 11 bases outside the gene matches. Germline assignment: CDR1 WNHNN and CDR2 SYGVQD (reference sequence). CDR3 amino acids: CASSDFTGGVENTQYF. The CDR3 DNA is TGCGCCAGCAGTGATTTTACAGGGGGCGTCGAAAATACGCAGTATTTT.

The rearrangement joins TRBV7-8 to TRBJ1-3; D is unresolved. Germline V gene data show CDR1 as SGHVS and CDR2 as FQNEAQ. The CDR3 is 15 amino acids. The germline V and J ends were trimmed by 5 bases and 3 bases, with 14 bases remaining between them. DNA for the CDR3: TGTGCCAGCAGCCAGCAGGAACTCTTTGGAAACACCATATATTTT. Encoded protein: CASSQQELFGNTIYF.

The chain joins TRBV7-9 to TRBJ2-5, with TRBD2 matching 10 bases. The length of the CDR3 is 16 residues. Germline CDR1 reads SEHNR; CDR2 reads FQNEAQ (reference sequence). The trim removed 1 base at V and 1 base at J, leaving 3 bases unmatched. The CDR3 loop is CASSLGTSGVQETQYF. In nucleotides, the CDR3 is TGTGCCAGCAGCTTAGGTACTAGCGGGGTCCAAGAGACCCAGTACTTC.

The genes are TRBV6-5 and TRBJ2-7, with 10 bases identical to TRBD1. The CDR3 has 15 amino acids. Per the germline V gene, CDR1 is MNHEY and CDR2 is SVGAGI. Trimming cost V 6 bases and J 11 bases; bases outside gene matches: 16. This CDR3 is CASSWAGTGAAPEYF. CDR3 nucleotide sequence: TGTGCCAGCAGCTGGGCCGGGACAGGGGCAGCTCCGGAGTACTTC.